The 11 T cell receptor beta chains below all came from one sample that was sequenced in a study of blood T cell repertoires in COVID-19. Sequencing used immunoSEQ multiplex PCR; TCRdb keeps in-frame clones, though not all of them. The table lists about 110,000 clones, approximately 85% of them singletons, with 4.1% in the top ten. The sample was peripheral blood. The receptors stem from a man aged 50 to 60 with acute or convalescent COVID-19.

Concerning this clone itself: A junction end diverges from the germline sequence, so it may reflect a read error. The chain is built from TRBV7-7 and TRBJ2-1; 8 nucleotides match TRBD2. Germline V gene data show CDR1 as SSHAT and CDR2 as FNYEAQ (reference sequence). This CDR3 has 13 residues. This CDR3 reads CASSKGLDNEQFF. The CDR3 DNA reads TGTGCTAGCAGCAAGGGACTAGACAATGAGCAGTTCTTC.

This clone was picked up a small number of times. The genes are TRBV30 and TRBJ2-7; TRBD1 might be the D (6 bases). V was clipped by 3 bases and J by 4 bases, with 13 bases between them. CDR1 is GTSNPN, CDR2 SVGIG, per germline (reference sequence). This CDR3 spans 13 amino acids. CDR3 loop: CAWRHRAQYEQYF. CDR3 bases: TGTGCCTGGAGGCACAGGGCGCAATACGAGCAGTACTTC.

The chain carries TRBV4-1 and TRBJ2-1; D might be TRBD2 (5 bases). This CDR3 comprises 17 residues. The germline V gene encodes CDR1 MGHRA and CDR2 YSYEKL. V was cut by 0 bases and J by 3 bases, with 15 bases left in between. CDR3 sequence: CASSQDKADRIYNEQFF. Here the CDR3 DNA reads TGCGCCAGCAGCCAAGATAAAGCGGACCGAATCTACAATGAGCAGTTCTTC.

The V and J genes are TRBV7-3 and TRBJ2-3; TRBD2 matches at 7 bases. This CDR3 region has 14 residues. Germline V gene sequence: CDR1 SGHTA, CDR2 FQGTGA. The V gene end was trimmed by 1 base and the J gene end by 6 bases; junction bases not matched to a gene: 4. CDR3 sequence (DNA): TGTGCCAGCAGCTTAAACGGGGGGTCTGATACGCAGTATTTT. Its translation: CASSLNGGSDTQYF.

The genes are TRBV9 and TRBJ2-3, with D perhaps matching TRBD2 (5 bases). V was shortened by 2 bases and J by 3 bases, with 13 bases between the two germline ends. Germline assignment: CDR1 SGDLS and CDR2 YYNGEE. The CDR3 sequence is 15 residues long. CDR3 sequence (DNA): TGTGCCAGCAGCGTGGGTATTAGCGTAACAGATACGCAGTATTTT. As protein: CASSVGISVTDTQYF.

The chain carries TRBV12-3 or TRBV12-4 and TRBJ2-7; 11 bases are shared with TRBD1. Trimming at V came to 6 bases and at J to 12 bases, leaving 10 bases not matched to a gene. The CDR3 has 13 amino acids. The DNA of the CDR3 is TGTGCCAGCAGCACCCGGGACAGGGGGGACCTGTACTTC. This gives the protein CASSTRDRGDLYF.

The chain is built from TRBV30 and TRBJ1-5, with D possibly being TRBD1 (6 bases). Between the trimmed V and J ends, which lost 1 base and 5 bases, there was a span of 9 bases. This CDR3 has 13 amino acids. CDR1 is GTSNPN and CDR2 is SVGIG in the germline V gene (reference sequence). The chain's CDR3 is CAWSAQGHQPQHF. CDR3 DNA: TGTGCCTGGAGTGCACAGGGACATCAGCCCCAGCATTTT.

The chain is built from TRBV7-6 and TRBJ1-6; 7 positions agree with TRBD1. Unmatched junction bases numbered 7, after V lost 1 base and J lost 4 bases. This CDR3 comprises 17 residues. Germline V gene sequence: CDR1 SGHVS, CDR2 FNYEAQ. This CDR3 is CASSLGDRALYNSPLHF. The DNA of the CDR3 is TGTGCCAGCAGCTTAGGCGACAGGGCCCTATATAATTCACCCCTCCACTTT.

The chain carries TRBV10-2 and TRBJ2-2; 9 nucleotides agree with TRBD2. The V gene end was trimmed by 7 bases and the J gene end by 4 bases; junction bases not matched to a gene: 4. The CDR3 is 14 residues long. Per the germline V gene, CDR1 is WSHSY and CDR2 is SAAADI. CDR3 sequence: CASILAGSTGELFF. In nucleotides, the CDR3 is TGCGCCAGCATTCTAGCGGGATCCACCGGGGAGCTGTTTTTT.

This clone was counted a single time. This chain uses TRBV5-1 with TRBJ2-7; 11 bases fit TRBD1. Looked up from germline, CDR1 is SGHRS and CDR2 is YFSETQ. V was pared by 0 bases and J by 5 bases, with 4 bases of the junction left unmatched. This CDR3 region has 15 residues. The CDR3 sequence: CASSLGTGGFDEQYF. The CDR3 nucleotides are TGCGCCAGCAGCTTGGGGACAGGGGGCTTCGACGAGCAGTACTTC.

A single count supports this clone. V gene TRBV12-5 combines with J gene TRBJ1-5; tentatively, D is TRBD1 (5 bases). The CDR3 is 14 amino acids. Trimming stripped 5 bases from V and 1 base from J, with 9 bases between. In germline, CDR1 is LGHNT, CDR2 FRNRAP. CDR3 DNA sequence: TGTGCTAGTGGTCAGGGTGGAAGCAATCAGCCCCAGCATTTT. It is translated as CASGQGGSNQPQHF.